The rows below give T cell receptor beta chains drawn from one sample of a study of T cells expressing NK-cell markers. TCRdb reanalyzed the 5' RACE reads, giving one entry per CDR3 protein sequence and no DNA. This table holds around 470,000 distinct CDR3 sequences. Sequences were obtained from blood T cells: a sorted CD56 or NKG2C T cell subset, CD4+ or CD8+ T cells, or bulk PBMC T cells (not recorded which). The receptors were sampled from a woman between 45 and 65 years old in good health. Both conserved end residues are part of each CDR3.

J gene: TRBJ1-1
V gene: TRBV7-8
CDR3 protein: CASRRGSSTEAFF

J gene: TRBJ2-6
V gene: TRBV5-1
CDR3 protein: CASSPQPGANVLTF

J gene: TRBJ2-1
V gene: TRBV12-3/TRBV12-4
CDR3 protein: CASSLATGISSYNEQFF

J gene: TRBJ1-2
V gene: TRBV7-9
CDR3 protein: CASSLGSAGENYGYTF

J gene: TRBJ2-1
V gene: TRBV7-9
CDR3 protein: CASSLASGAMNEQFF

J gene: TRBJ2-1
V gene: TRBV5-1
CDR3 protein: CASSLRGKEGEQFF

J gene: TRBJ2-7
V gene: TRBV7-9
CDR3 protein: CASSSSPGPYEQYF

J gene: TRBJ2-7
V gene: TRBV7-8
CDR3 protein: CASSLDTLDYEQYF

J gene: TRBJ1-5
V gene: TRBV20-1
CDR3 protein: CSATGTRGDQPQHF

J gene: TRBJ2-7
V gene: TRBV6-1
CDR3 protein: CASNPLAGVSYEQYF

J gene: TRBJ2-5
V gene: TRBV12-3/TRBV12-4
CDR3 protein: CASSEGRAQYF

J gene: TRBJ2-7
V gene: TRBV3-1
CDR3 protein: CASSQVPAASYEQYF

J gene: TRBJ2-1
V gene: TRBV27
CDR3 protein: CASSSEGAWHNEQFF

J gene: TRBJ2-1
V gene: TRBV3-1
CDR3 protein: CASSPRSGWGAGEQFF

J gene: TRBJ2-4
V gene: TRBV6-6
CDR3 protein: CASGQPKNIQYF

J gene: TRBJ2-6
V gene: TRBV2
CDR3 protein: CASSGGQGQAGANVLTF

J gene: TRBJ1-5
V gene: TRBV27
CDR3 protein: CASSLLPRGGQPQHF

J gene: TRBJ2-7
V gene: TRBV12-3/TRBV12-4
CDR3 protein: CASSSDLYREQYF

J gene: TRBJ1-1
V gene: TRBV4-2
CDR3 protein: CASSQDRRAPTEAFF

J gene: TRBJ1-2
V gene: TRBV29-1
CDR3 protein: CSVGGNQIYGYTF

J gene: TRBJ1-1
V gene: TRBV7-9
CDR3 protein: CASRRSVGDTEAFF

J gene: TRBJ2-5
V gene: TRBV7-2
CDR3 protein: CASSPGSYETQYF

J gene: TRBJ2-1
V gene: TRBV20-1
CDR3 protein: CSARELRREQFF

J gene: TRBJ2-3
V gene: TRBV18
CDR3 protein: CASSPRRQGADTQYF

J gene: TRBJ2-2
V gene: TRBV7-2
CDR3 protein: CASSKRTGMGGELFF

J gene: TRBJ2-1
V gene: TRBV20-1
CDR3 protein: CSARSPYSGSNEQFF

J gene: TRBJ2-7
V gene: TRBV11-1
CDR3 protein: CASSDLADSSYEQYF

J gene: TRBJ2-7
V gene: TRBV9
CDR3 protein: CASSVVSYEQYF

J gene: TRBJ2-1
V gene: TRBV7-2
CDR3 protein: CASSPGLGREQFF

J gene: TRBJ2-1
V gene: TRBV21-1
CDR3 protein: CASSNRPRDRLGRLYNEQFF

J gene: TRBJ1-5
V gene: TRBV20-1
CDR3 protein: CSARDIRGLNQPQHF

J gene: TRBJ2-2
V gene: TRBV5-1
CDR3 protein: CASSLALHNPTGELFF

J gene: TRBJ2-1
V gene: TRBV20-1
CDR3 protein: CSARDGGGTNEQFF

J gene: TRBJ1-1
V gene: TRBV6-2/TRBV6-3
CDR3 protein: CASSYSQGRAFF

J gene: TRBJ2-3
V gene: TRBV6-5
CDR3 protein: CASSYSKGAGREADTQYF

J gene: TRBJ1-2
V gene: TRBV3-1
CDR3 protein: CASSQRGQLGGYTF

J gene: TRBJ2-1
V gene: TRBV5-1
CDR3 protein: CASSNGLIPQPKYNEQFF

J gene: TRBJ2-1
V gene: TRBV2
CDR3 protein: CASTALGNYNEQFF

J gene: TRBJ2-3
V gene: TRBV20-1
CDR3 protein: CSARVTDTQYF

J gene: TRBJ2-2
V gene: TRBV15
CDR3 protein: CATSYGGSAGELFF

J gene: TRBJ1-4
V gene: TRBV3-1
CDR3 protein: CASSHVSGTNEKLFF

J gene: TRBJ2-5
V gene: TRBV7-9
CDR3 protein: CASSPTRLGETQYF

J gene: TRBJ2-1
V gene: TRBV5-1
CDR3 protein: CASSVLAGYNEQFF

J gene: TRBJ2-5
V gene: TRBV29-1
CDR3 protein: CSIHRTSGLETQYF

J gene: TRBJ2-2
V gene: TRBV12-3/TRBV12-4
CDR3 protein: CASTLSGSHGGELFF

J gene: TRBJ1-1
V gene: TRBV9
CDR3 protein: CASSFPTVMNTEAFF

J gene: TRBJ1-4
V gene: TRBV6-1
CDR3 protein: CASSRETGEKLFF

J gene: TRBJ2-7
V gene: TRBV9
CDR3 protein: CASSTSGEYSYEQYF

J gene: TRBJ2-1
V gene: TRBV12-3/TRBV12-4
CDR3 protein: CASSLALLASGRVEQFF

J gene: TRBJ1-1
V gene: TRBV11-3
CDR3 protein: CASSLMPLGGGTEAFF

J gene: TRBJ2-7
V gene: TRBV11-2
CDR3 protein: CASSPLSRSGSYEQYF